What follows are 17 T cell receptor beta chains derived from one specimen sequenced in a study of identical twins. TCRdb re-called the 5' RACE reads with MiXCR, one entry per CDR3 protein. Counted here are hundreds of thousands of distinct CDR3 sequences, roughly 12% occurring once; the ten biggest clones make up 1.5% to 2%. The same specimen was also included in a second study, on yellow fever vaccine responses in identical twins.

Sequencing input: PBMCs. These receptor sequences come from a woman under 30 in good health.

The sample holds many counts of this clonotype. This sequence joins TRBV12-3 or TRBV12-4 and TRBJ2-3, with 10 bases lining up with TRBD2. The CDR3 is 15 residues long. J was trimmed by 1 base and V by 6 bases; bases with no gene match: 4. CDR3 loop: CASRLAGAGTDTQYF. In DNA, the CDR3 is TGTGCCAGCAGGCTAGCGGGAGCTGGCACAGATACGCAGTATTTT.

This clonotype was detected a few times. This rearrangement joins TRBV5-6 to TRBJ1-5; D may be TRBD1 (5 bases). The CDR3 runs to 12 residues. Deletions cut 3 bases from V and 6 bases from J, with 7 bases between. Germline V lookup: CDR1 SGHDT, CDR2 YYEEEE. The DNA of the CDR3 is TGTGCCAGCAGCTACCAGGGTCAGCCCCAGCATTTT. It yields the protein CASSYQGQPQHF.

The chain employs TRBV28 and TRBJ2-5; no definite D call. This CDR3 comprises 13 residues. Germline V gene sequence: CDR1 MDHEN, CDR2 SYDVKM. Trimming took 7 bases from V and 0 from J, leaving 9 bases between them. CDR3 protein: CASMFPYQETQYF. Written as DNA, the CDR3 is TGTGCCAGCATGTTCCCGTACCAAGAGACCCAGTACTTC.

This clonotype was counted only a few times. The rearrangement joins TRBV4-1 to TRBJ2-2; 7 bases fit TRBD1. V lost 0 bases, J lost 4 bases, and 5 bases stayed unmatched. The CDR3 length is 16 residues. CDR1 MGHRA and CDR2 YSYEKL come from the germline V gene. The CDR3 DNA is TGCGCCAGCAGCCAAGATTGGGACAGACTCACCGGGGAGCTGTTTTTT. Encoded protein: CASSQDWDRLTGELFF.

This clonotype was seen only a few times. V usage is TRBV5-1 and J usage is TRBJ2-3; D is tentatively TRBD1 or TRBD2 (5 bases each). Germline V lookup: CDR1 SGHRS, CDR2 YFSETQ. Trimming cost V 3 bases and J 2 bases, with 10 bases left between them. The CDR3 runs 14 residues. CDR3 sequence (DNA): TGCGCCAGCAGCTCCGGGACCTACACAGATACGCAGTATTTT. It codes for CASSSGTYTDTQYF.

This clonotype was counted many times. The rearrangement joins TRBV29-1 to TRBJ2-7; unclear D gene. CDR1 and CDR2 (germline): SQVTM, ANQGSEA. CDR3 length: 13 amino acids. V shed 4 bases and J shed 2 bases, with 12 bases lying between them. The CDR3 sequence: CSVGLAFTYEQYF. The DNA for the CDR3 is TGCAGCGTTGGTCTCGCCTTTACCTACGAGCAGTACTTC.

This clonotype turned up a few times. V and J are TRBV10-3 and TRBJ1-4, with D uncertain. Trimming took off 6 bases at V and 6 bases at J, with 17 bases between the two ends. This CDR3 has 15 residues. Germline-derived CDR1 and CDR2 are ENHRY and SYGVKD. CDR3 region: CAISPSGGHDEKLFF. In DNA form, the CDR3 reads TGTGCCATCAGCCCCTCGGGAGGGCATGATGAAAAACTGTTTTTT.

By its share, this clonotype is medium-sized. The genes are TRBV20-1 and TRBJ2-1; 9 nucleotides agree with TRBD2. The CDR3 runs to 15 residues. J was trimmed by 8 bases and V by 0 bases; bases with no gene match: 8. CDR1 is DFQATT, CDR2 SNEGSKA, per germline (reference sequence). In DNA form, the CDR3 reads TGCAGTGCTAGAGATTTGCGGGAGGGCGTATATGAGCAGTTCTTC. This gives the protein CSARDLREGVYEQFF.

Here the CDR3 DNA reads TGTGCCAGCCAGCTTCAGGGCGGGGGGGCCTTACATTACAATGAGCAGTTCTTC. Translation gives CASQLQGGGALHYNEQFF. The rearrangement links TRBV11-2 to TRBJ2-1, with 9 bases fitting TRBD2. The CDR3 consists of 18 residues. Trimming removed 8 bases from V and 4 bases from J; junction bases left unmatched: 18. Germline lookup yields CDR1 SGHAT and CDR2 FQNNGV.

A few counts support this clonotype. This chain connects TRBV20-1 to TRBJ2-7; D is perhaps TRBD1 or TRBD2 (5 bases each). This CDR3 spans 12 amino acids. Germline V CDR1 and CDR2: DFQATT, SNEGSKA (reference sequence). Trimming took off 6 bases at V and 0 bases at J, with 9 bases between the two ends. The CDR3 nucleotides read TGCAGTGCCGGGGACGGCTCCTACGAGCAGTACGTC. Protein sequence: CSAGDGSYEQYV.

This clonotype was found a few times. This chain links TRBV5-1 with TRBJ2-1, with 8 positions matching TRBD2. The CDR3 length is 17 residues. Germline trimming cut 5 bases from V and 3 bases from J; bases unmatched to any gene: 13. Germline lookup yields CDR1 SGHRS and CDR2 YFSETQ. CDR3 DNA sequence: TGCGCCAGCAGTCCCCCGAGGAGCGGGGGCCTCTACAATGAGCAGTTCTTC. This translates into CASSPPRSGGLYNEQFF.

This clonotype was observed many times. The chain's CDR3 is CSARDPYEQYF. The CDR3 bases are TGCAGTGCTAGAGATCCCTACGAGCAGTACTTC. V gene TRBV20-1 combines with J gene TRBJ2-7; D is uncertain. This CDR3 contains 11 residues. CDR1 and CDR2 from the germline V gene are DFQATT and SNEGSKA (reference sequence). The V gene lost 0 bases and the J gene lost 2 bases, with 2 bases spanning the gap.

The CDR3 DNA is TGTGCCAGTAAACCGGGACAGGGTTCTGGAAACACCATATATTTT. Residues: CASKPGQGSGNTIYF. V and J are TRBV19 and TRBJ1-3; 9 positions match TRBD1. CDR1 is LNHDA, CDR2 SQIVND, per germline (reference sequence). The CDR3 runs 15 residues. Germline trimming cut 7 bases from V and 1 base from J; bases unmatched to any gene: 5.

This clonotype was found a few times. The V and J genes are TRBV7-6 and TRBJ1-3, with D perhaps TRBD1 (6 bases). Germline CDR1 SGHVS, CDR2 FNYEAQ. CDR3 length: 18 residues. The ends were cut back, 5 bases at V and 0 bases at J, with 20 bases in the middle. The CDR3 DNA follows: TGTGCCAGCAGCGCCGGACAGATCCTTATCCCCTCTGGAAACACCATATATTTT. Encoded protein: CASSAGQILIPSGNTIYF.

This chain uses TRBV15 with TRBJ2-7, with 10 nucleotides matching TRBD2. This CDR3 spans 16 amino acids. Trimming took 1 base from V and 6 from J; bases not matched to a gene: 9. The germline V gene encodes CDR1 LNHNV and CDR2 YYDKDF (reference sequence). CDR3 loop: CATSRALAGVGSEQYF. In DNA, the CDR3 is TGTGCCACCAGCAGAGCCCTAGCGGGAGTGGGTAGCGAGCAGTACTTC.

The table lists this clonotype with a few counts. V usage is TRBV5-1 and J usage is TRBJ1-4; weak D call: TRBD1 (5 bases). There are 15 residues in the CDR3. The V gene's germline CDR1 is SGHRS and CDR2 YFSETQ. V was pared by 0 bases and J by 8 bases, with 14 bases between. Here the CDR3 DNA reads TGCGCCAGCAGCTTGGGCAGGGTATCGGGGGAAAAACTGTTTTTT. This gives the protein CASSLGRVSGEKLFF.

The gene calls are TRBV28 and TRBJ2-3, with D perhaps TRBD1 or TRBD2 (6 bases each). This CDR3 comprises 15 residues. Germline CDR1 MDHEN, CDR2 SYDVKM. The ends were cut back, 6 bases at V and 11 bases at J, with 24 bases in the middle. The CDR3 DNA follows: TGTGCCAGCAGCAAGGGTGGGGGGCCAGTTTCTAGGCAGTATTTT. Protein: CASSKGGGPVSRQYF.